The 6 T cell receptor beta chains presented below share a single source sample, sequenced in a study of radiotherapy plus CTLA-4 blockade in lung cancer. Here immunoSEQ multiplex PCR was the method, and the copy in TCRdb shows in-frame clones only, minus some. The table lists approximately 80,000 clones, around 76% of them singletons, with about 20% in the top ten. The sample in question was peripheral blood, obtained from a patient treated with radiotherapy plus ipilimumab. The receptors derive from a human donor with non-small cell lung cancer whose response to radiotherapy plus ipilimumab could not be evaluated. Some clones in this sample may be carry-over from other donors' samples.

This sequence joins TRBV10-3 and TRBJ2-2, with a tentative D call TRBD1 (7 bases). This CDR3 spans 17 amino acids. Trimming shortened V by 3 bases and J by 2 bases, and 16 bases separated the two germline ends. Germline loops: CDR1 ENHRY, CDR2 SYGVKD. The CDR3: CAISERQGGLNTGELFF. Here the CDR3 DNA reads TGTGCCATCAGTGAACGACAGGGAGGCCTAAACACCGGGGAGCTGTTTTTT.

The V and J genes are TRBV5-1 and TRBJ2-7; unclear D gene. The CDR3 spans 13 residues. Germline CDR1 SGHRS, CDR2 YFSETQ. Deletions cut 1 base from V and 1 base from J, with 6 bases between. CDR3 sequence: CASSLTDSYEQYF. The CDR3 DNA sequence: TGCGCCAGCAGCTTGACAGATTCCTACGAGCAGTACTTC.

The chain uses TRBV6-5 and TRBJ2-1; TRBD2 aligns across 10 bases. Germline CDR1 MNHEY, CDR2 SVGAGI. This CDR3 region has 15 residues. V shed 6 bases, J shed 3 bases, and the junction held 5 bases outside the gene matches. CDR3 sequence (DNA): TGTGCCAGCAGACCTAGCGGGGGCAACTACAATGAGCAGTTCTTC. Amino acids: CASRPSGGNYNEQFF.

The J gene is TRBJ1-1, the V gene TRBV28, with D possibly matching TRBD1 (6 bases). Deletions cut 2 bases from V and 1 base from J, with 8 bases between. The CDR3 sequence is 14 residues long. Looked up from germline, CDR1 is MDHEN and CDR2 is SYDVKM. CDR3 coding DNA: TGTGCCAGCAGTTTAGGGACACCGAACACTGAAGCTTTCTTT. It is translated as CASSLGTPNTEAFF.

The chain recombines TRBV4-1 with TRBJ2-7; weak D call: TRBD2 (6 bases). This CDR3 spans 14 amino acids. V lost 5 bases and J lost 3, with 14 bases in between. Germline V CDR1 and CDR2: MGHRA, YSYEKL. The CDR3 region is CASSSRDLGYEQYF. CDR3 DNA: TGCGCCAGCAGCTCTCGGGACTTAGGCTACGAGCAGTACTTC.

This chain uses TRBV6-4 with TRBJ1-5, with D possibly matching TRBD1 (5 bases). The CDR3 runs 14 residues. Germline V CDR1 and CDR2: MRHNA, SNTAGT. V lost 6 bases and J 4 bases, leaving 13 bases between the germline ends. The CDR3 region has the DNA TGTGCCAGCAGCGTGACCCCAGGGAATCAGCCCCAGCATTTT. Amino acids: CASSVTPGNQPQHF.